A selection of T cell receptor beta chains follows, all from one sample in a study of blood T cell repertoires in COVID-19. Only in-frame clones appear in the TCRdb table, and some are missing; sequencing was by immunoSEQ multiplex PCR. The sample shows fewer than 150,000 clones, approximately 88% of them seen only once. The sequenced sample was peripheral blood. These TCRs come from a human donor in a cohort sampled during active COVID-19. The CDR3 runs from the conserved cysteine through the conserved F or W. The order of the fields is J gene, D gene, clone size, V gene, CDR3 DNA, CDR3 protein. A D gene is named only where the DNA matches it firmly. The listing skips clone size in some rows; elsewhere it reads once, few, many or a size class.

TRBJ2-1 | TRBD2 | few | TRBV11-3 | TGTGCCAGCAGCTCCTTAGCGGGGGGTTTAGTGTTCTTC | CASSSLAGGLVFF
TRBJ1-2 | - | - | TRBV15 | TGTGCCACCAGTTTACAGTCTAACTATGGCTACACCTTC | CATSLQSNYGYTF
TRBJ1-2 | - | - | TRBV7-2 | TGTGCCAGCAGCTTATCGACAGCGCTAAACTATGGCTACACCTTC | CASSLSTALNYGYTF
TRBJ2-5 | TRBD1 | - | TRBV5-5 | TGTGCCAGCAGCCGGGGACAGCAAGAGACCCAGTACTTC | CASSRGQQETQYF
TRBJ1-5 | TRBD1 | few | TRBV5-8 | TGTGCCAGCAGCTCCAGGGGGTACAATCAGCCCCAGCATTTT | CASSSRGYNQPQHF
TRBJ1-4 | - | - | TRBV6-2/TRBV6-3 | TGTGCCAGCAGTTACAGCCTGACCTCGGCCCACAGGGAAAAACTGTTTTTT | CASSYSLTSAHREKLFF
TRBJ2-6 | - | - | TRBV15 | TGTGCCACCAGCAGAGAAAGAGATGGGGCCAACGTCCTGACTTTC | CATSRERDGANVLTF
TRBJ1-1 | - | - | TRBV27 | TGTGCCAGCAGTTTATCTCAGATTACGGAAGCTTTCTTT | CASSLSQITEAFF
TRBJ2-4 | TRBD1 | once | TRBV5-6 | TGTGCCAGCAGCTCCACAGGGGGCGGTTCCAAAAACATTCAGTACTTC | CASSSTGGGSKNIQYF
TRBJ2-5 | - | - | TRBV13 | TGTGCCAGCAGTCCGCAGGGGGGAGAGACCCAGTACTTC | CASSPQGGETQYF
TRBJ2-3 | - | - | TRBV14 | TGTGCCAGCAGCCAATCCCTTAGCACAGATACGCAGTATTTT | CASSQSLSTDTQYF
TRBJ1-3 | - | - | TRBV19 | TGTGCCAGTAGTATATCGCCGAGGACAGACTCTGGAAACACCATATATTTT | CASSISPRTDSGNTIYF
TRBJ2-5 | - | - | TRBV7-6 | TGTGCCAGCAGCTTAGGTAGCAGTGTACAAGAGACCCAGTACTTC | CASSLGSSVQETQYF
TRBJ2-7 | - | - | TRBV2 | TGTGCCAGCACGGGGTTTGGAGAGCAGTACTTC | CASTGFGEQYF
TRBJ2-7 | - | many | TRBV2 | TGTGCCAGCAGTGGGACAGTCGACAAAGGGGGCGAGCAGTACTTC | CASSGTVDKGGEQYF
TRBJ2-1 | TRBD2 | - | TRBV19 | TGTGCCAGTAGTAGGACTAGCGGACCGATCTACAATGAGCAGTTCTTC | CASSRTSGPIYNEQFF
TRBJ2-1 | TRBD1 | - | TRBV5-1 | TGCGCCAGCAGCGGGCGGACAGGGAATGTCAATGAGCAGTTCTTC | CASSGRTGNVNEQFF
TRBJ2-7 | - | - | TRBV7-8 | TGTGCCAGCAGCAGACGACTAGTGGGCGGCTACGAGCAGTACTTC | CASSRRLVGGYEQYF
TRBJ2-5 | TRBD2 | - | TRBV7-2 | TGTGCCAGCAGCTTTAGAAATCTAGCGGACCAAGAGACCCAGTACTTC | CASSFRNLADQETQYF
TRBJ1-4 | - | - | TRBV30 | TGTGCTGCCCCAGGGGCCACCTATGAAAAACTGTTTTTT | CAAPGATYEKLFF
TRBJ1-6 | TRBD1 | - | TRBV6-5 | TGTGCCAGCAGTTATCTGGGACAGGGAGATTCACCCCTCCACTTT | CASSYLGQGDSPLHF
TRBJ2-7 | TRBD2 | - | TRBV29-1 | TGCAGCGTTGCGAGAGGGACTACGGAGCAGTACTTC | CSVARGTTEQYF
TRBJ2-3 | - | - | TRBV11-2 | TGTGCCAGCAGTTCTTTGACAGTCCTCGGCACAGATACGCAGTATTTT | CASSSLTVLGTDTQYF
TRBJ2-2 | TRBD1 | few | TRBV5-4 | TGTGCCAGCAGCAAACAGGGGCTTAACACCGGGGAGCTGTTTTTT | CASSKQGLNTGELFF
TRBJ2-1 | TRBD2 | - | TRBV3-1/TRBV3-2 | TGTGCCAGCAGCCAAGATTGGGGCGGGGGGACCTACAATGAGCAGTTCTTC | CASSQDWGGGTYNEQFF
TRBJ2-3 | - | - | TRBV4-2 | TGTGCCAGCAGGGCCGATACCACAGATACGCAGTATTTT | CASRADTTDTQYF
TRBJ2-1 | - | - | TRBV11-2 | TGTGCCAGCAGCTTTTCCCGACTGGGTGAGCAGTTCTTC | CASSFSRLGEQFF
TRBJ2-6 | TRBD1 | - | TRBV6-5 | TGTGCCAGCAGTTTCTTACAGGGGGCTGGGGCCAACGTCCTGACTTTC | CASSFLQGAGANVLTF
TRBJ2-7 | TRBD2 | - | TRBV7-3 | TGTGCCAGCAGCCCCGGAGCGGGAGTAGGCTACGAGCAGTACTTC | CASSPGAGVGYEQYF
TRBJ2-2 | - | - | TRBV15 | TGTGCCACCAGCAGAGATAGAACCGGGGAGCTGTTTTTT | CATSRDRTGELFF
TRBJ1-1 | - | - | TRBV9 | TGTGCCAGCAGCGTAGATCAGGGGTACACTGAAGCTTTCTTT | CASSVDQGYTEAFF
TRBJ1-2 | TRBD1 | - | TRBV10-3 | TGTGCCATCAGCCCGGGACAGGGGATTGACTATGGCTACACCTTC | CAISPGQGIDYGYTF
TRBJ1-6 | - | - | TRBV7-3 | TGTGCCAGCAGCTTAGGGGCAGCCAATTCACCCCTCCACTTT | CASSLGAANSPLHF
TRBJ1-2 | TRBD1 | - | TRBV9 | TGTGCCAGCAGCGCCTCCGGGACAGGGGCTGCTAACTATGGCTACACCTTC | CASSASGTGAANYGYTF
TRBJ2-5 | TRBD2 | - | TRBV7-3 | TGTGCCAGCAGCCGAACGGGACTAGCGGAAGAGACCCAGTACTTC | CASSRTGLAEETQYF
TRBJ1-2 | - | - | TRBV7-6 | TGTGCCAGCAGCGTTGTGGGGGGAGAGGGCTACACCTTC | CASSVVGGEGYTF
TRBJ2-3 | TRBD2 | - | TRBV15 | TGTGCCACCAGCAGAGGTGCGGGGGGGGGCACAGATACGCAGTATTTT | CATSRGAGGGTDTQYF
TRBJ2-1 | TRBD2 | once | TRBV7-2 | TGTGCCAGCACTCAGGGGTCTAGCGGGGGCCTACGTTACAATGAGCAGTTCTTC | CASTQGSSGGLRYNEQFF
TRBJ2-5 | TRBD1 | - | TRBV27 | TGTGCCAGCAGTCCCGGACAGGGCGATTTCCAAGAGACCCAGTACTTC | CASSPGQGDFQETQYF
TRBJ2-1 | - | - | TRBV27 | TGTGCCAGCAGCCTCCGCGAGGGCTCCTACAATGAGCAGTTCTTC | CASSLREGSYNEQFF
TRBJ2-5 | TRBD2 | - | TRBV11-2 | TGTGCCAGCAGCTTAGGGGAGCGGGGGGGCTTTTGGTACCAAGAGACCCAGTACTTC | CASSLGERGGFWYQETQYF
TRBJ1-5 | TRBD1 | - | TRBV19 | TGTGCCAGTAGTATCATGGGCGGACAGGGGCAGCCCCAGCATTTT | CASSIMGGQGQPQHF
TRBJ1-5 | - | - | TRBV15 | TGTGCCACCAGCAGAGGTCGGACAGTCAATCAGCCCCAGCATTTT | CATSRGRTVNQPQHF
TRBJ1-2 | - | once | TRBV24-1 | TGTGCCACCAGTCTGGGGGGGTACTCTGGCTACACCTTC | CATSLGGYSGYTF
TRBJ2-1 | TRBD1 | - | TRBV5-6 | TGTGCCAGCAGCTTGGACGGACAGGGGTTGCATGAGCAGTTCTTC | CASSLDGQGLHEQFF
TRBJ2-1 | TRBD2 | - | TRBV2 | TGTGCCAGCAGTAGACAGAGCGGGGTCGGGCAGTTCTTC | CASSRQSGVGQFF
TRBJ1-1 | - | - | TRBV27 | TGTGCCAGCAGTTTAACTGGGGCAAGCACTGAAGCTTTCTTT | CASSLTGASTEAFF
TRBJ2-3 | TRBD1 | few | TRBV4-3 | TGCGCCAGCAGCCAATCACCGGGACAGGGGTCAGATACGCAGTATTTT | CASSQSPGQGSDTQYF
TRBJ2-1 | TRBD1 | once | TRBV6-2/TRBV6-3 | TGTGCCAGCAGTATCACCGGGACAGTCAATGAGCAGTTCTTC | CASSITGTVNEQFF
TRBJ2-2 | TRBD1 | - | TRBV7-2 | TGTGCCAGCAGCCTGGGGACAGGGCACACCGGGGAGCTGTTTTTT | CASSLGTGHTGELFF
TRBJ2-7 | TRBD1 | - | TRBV7-8 | TGTGCCAGCAGCTTGGCAGGGACAGAAGTTACGGCTGGTGGCTTC | CASSLAGTEVTAGGF